This entry is about one TCR beta chain. This sample includes further DNA sequences coding for the same CDR3. The data belong to a study of cytomegalovirus exposure and HLA in healthy donors. Germline V gene data show CDR1 as SGDLS and CDR2 as YYNGEE. With V trimmed by 3 bases and J by 10 bases, 13 bases remained unmatched. The CDR3 has 16 amino acids. Researchers ran the PCR with 60 Vbeta and 13 Jbeta primers. Data came from immunoSEQ multiplex PCR; TCRdb stores just in-frame clones and leaves some out. The sample data list some 76,000 clones. The chain employs TRBV9 and TRBJ1-6, with TRBD1 identical over 7 bases. Input material: PBMCs. This TCR was sampled from a boy aged 5 to 17 in good health and CMV-seronegative. CDR3 residues: CASSASMIRGQSPLHF. The CDR3, as DNA: TGTGCCAGCAGCGCTAGCATGATCAGGGGACAGTCACCCCTCCACTTT. Full variable domain (remainder filled in from reference TRBV9 and TRBJ1-6): DSGVTQTPKHLITATGQRVTLRCSPRSGDLSVYWYQQSLDQGLQFLIQYYNGEERAKGNILERFSAQQFPDLHSELNLSSLELGDSALYFCASSASMIRGQSPLHFGNGTRLTVT.